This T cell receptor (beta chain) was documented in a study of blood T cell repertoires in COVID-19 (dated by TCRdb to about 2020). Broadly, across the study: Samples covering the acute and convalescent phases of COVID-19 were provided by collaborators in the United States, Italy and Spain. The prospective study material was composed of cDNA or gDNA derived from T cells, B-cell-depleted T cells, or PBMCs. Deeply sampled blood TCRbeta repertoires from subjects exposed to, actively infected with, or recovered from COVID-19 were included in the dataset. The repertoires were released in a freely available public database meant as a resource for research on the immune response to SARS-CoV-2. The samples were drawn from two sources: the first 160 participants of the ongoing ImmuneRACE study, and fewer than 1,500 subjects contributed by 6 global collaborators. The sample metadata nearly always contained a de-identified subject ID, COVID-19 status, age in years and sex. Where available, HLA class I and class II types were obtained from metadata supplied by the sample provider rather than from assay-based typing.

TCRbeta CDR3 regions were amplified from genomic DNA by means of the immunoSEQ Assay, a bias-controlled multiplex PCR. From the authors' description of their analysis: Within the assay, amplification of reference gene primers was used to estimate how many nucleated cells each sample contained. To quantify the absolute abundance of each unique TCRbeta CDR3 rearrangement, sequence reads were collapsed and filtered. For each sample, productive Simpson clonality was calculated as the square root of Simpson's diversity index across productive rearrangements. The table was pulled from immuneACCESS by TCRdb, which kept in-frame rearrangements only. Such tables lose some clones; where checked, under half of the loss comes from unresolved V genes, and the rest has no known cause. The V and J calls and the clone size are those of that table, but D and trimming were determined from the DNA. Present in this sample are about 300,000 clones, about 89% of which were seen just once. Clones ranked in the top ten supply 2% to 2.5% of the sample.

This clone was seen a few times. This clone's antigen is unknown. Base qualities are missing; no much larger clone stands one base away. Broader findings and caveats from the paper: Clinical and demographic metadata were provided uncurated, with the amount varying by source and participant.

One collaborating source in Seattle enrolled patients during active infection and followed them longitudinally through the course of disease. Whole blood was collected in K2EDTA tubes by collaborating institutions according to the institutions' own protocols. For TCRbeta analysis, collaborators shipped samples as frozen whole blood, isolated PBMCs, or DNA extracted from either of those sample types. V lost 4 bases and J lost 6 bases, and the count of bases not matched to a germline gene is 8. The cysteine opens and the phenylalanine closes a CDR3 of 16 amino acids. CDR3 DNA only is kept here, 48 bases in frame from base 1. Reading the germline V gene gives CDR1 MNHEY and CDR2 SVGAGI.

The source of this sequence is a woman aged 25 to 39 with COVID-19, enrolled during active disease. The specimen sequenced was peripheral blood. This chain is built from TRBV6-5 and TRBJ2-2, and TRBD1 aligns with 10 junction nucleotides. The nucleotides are TGTGCCAGCAGTTCCTCCGGGACAGGGGTCCCCGGGGAGCTGTTTTTT. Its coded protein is CASSSSGTGVPGELFF.